These 11 T cell receptor beta chains were all obtained from the same sample, sequenced in a study of control samples from healthy donors and cancer patients. TCRdb keeps only in-frame clones here, not all; method: immunoSEQ multiplex PCR. The table shows around 94,000 clones, with 90% occurring only once. Sequencing used blood. These receptors were obtained from a woman aged 18 to 35 in good health.

The chain is built from TRBV5-8 and TRBJ1-2; a weak D match, TRBD1 (5 bases). Germline-derived CDR1 and CDR2 are SGHTS and YDEGEE. The CDR3 loop spans 13 amino acids. V dropped 4 bases and J dropped 4 bases, with 11 bases sitting between them. CDR3 sequence reads: CASSETEVYGYTF. CDR3 nucleotide sequence: TGTGCCAGCAGCGAGACAGAGGTCTATGGCTACACCTTC.

The chain carries TRBV27 and TRBJ2-3; D is unresolved. The CDR3 has 14 residues. Trimming removed 10 bases from V and 2 bases from J, with 16 bases in between. CDR1 and CDR2 (germline): MNHEY, SMNVEV (reference sequence). In DNA, the CDR3 is TGTGCCACAAAGCGTTCCCAGAACACAGATACGCAGTATTTT. It codes for CATKRSQNTDTQYF.

The V call is TRBV7-2, the J call TRBJ1-3, with D hard to call. This CDR3 contains 15 residues. Germline V gives CDR1 SGHTA, CDR2 FQGNSA. With 5 bases removed from V and 0 bases from J, the gap between germline ends came to 11 bases. Here the CDR3 DNA reads TGTGCCAGCAGCCCCGTGGCTGACTCTGGAAACACCATATATTTT. This codes for CASSPVADSGNTIYF.

The chain uses TRBV7-3 and TRBJ2-5; D may be TRBD1 or TRBD2 (5 bases each). The CDR3 covers 14 residues. Germline values: CDR1 SGHTA, CDR2 FQGTGA. V lost 8 bases and J lost 5, with 18 bases in between. CDR3 protein: CASLTRGERETQYF. In nucleotides, the CDR3 is TGTGCCAGCTTAACCCGAGGGGAGAGGGAGACCCAGTACTTC.

The chain is built from TRBV10-3 and TRBJ1-3; D unresolved. The CDR3 runs 16 residues. Germline CDR1 is ENHRY and CDR2 is SYGVKD. Trimming stripped 0 bases from V and 8 bases from J, with 17 bases between. CDR3 in amino acids: CAISESPILSPDTIYF. CDR3 nucleotide sequence: TGTGCCATCAGTGAGTCGCCGATTCTCAGCCCGGACACCATATATTTT.

The chain employs TRBV7-9 and TRBJ1-1; D not resolved. Between the trimmed V and J ends, which lost 4 bases and 1 base, there was a span of 13 bases. The germline gives CDR1 SEHNR, CDR2 FQNEAQ (reference sequence). This CDR3 region has 15 residues. The DNA of the CDR3 is TGTGCCAGCAGCTCAGTAGGAGGGTGGAACACTGAAGCTTTCTTT. It is translated as CASSSVGGWNTEAFF.

V gene TRBV4-2 combines with J gene TRBJ1-1, with TRBD1 matching 12 bases. The CDR3 runs 15 residues. J was trimmed by 6 bases and V by 7 bases; bases with no gene match: 9. The germline gives CDR1 LGHNA, CDR2 YNFKEQ. Written as DNA, the CDR3 is TGTGCCAGCACTCAAACGGGACAGGGGGCCCCTGAAGCTTTCTTT. The encoded protein is CASTQTGQGAPEAFF.

The rearrangement links TRBV6-5 to TRBJ1-2; D possibly corresponds to TRBD1 (5 bases). The CDR3 is made up of 13 amino acids. Looked up from germline, CDR1 is MNHEY and CDR2 is SVGAGI. Trimming shortened V by 4 bases and J by 6 bases, and 12 bases separated the two germline ends. The CDR3 spells CASSSDSPDGYTF. The DNA for the CDR3 is TGTGCCAGCAGTTCCGACAGCCCTGATGGCTACACCTTC.

This chain uses TRBV6-1 with TRBJ1-1; perhaps TRBD1 as D (6 bases). The germline CDR1 and CDR2 sequences are MNHNS and SASEGT. Trimming left V 2 bases short and J 4 bases short, with 14 bases between. The CDR3 covers 15 residues. The CDR3 is CASSESRGVGTEAFF. Written as DNA, the CDR3 is TGTGCCAGCAGTGAATCGAGGGGGGTAGGCACTGAAGCTTTCTTT.

V usage is TRBV6-1 and J usage is TRBJ1-1; D unclear. The germline V gene has CDR1 MNHNS and CDR2 SASEGT. V shed 0 bases and J shed 3 bases, with 8 bases lying between them. This CDR3 is built from 14 residues. CDR3 loop: CASSEAKRDTEAFF. In nucleotides, the CDR3 is TGTGCCAGCAGTGAAGCGAAAAGGGACACTGAAGCTTTCTTT.

This chain uses TRBV7-3 with TRBJ1-3; D gene ambiguous. Germline V gene data show CDR1 as SGHTA and CDR2 as FQGTGA. There are 14 residues in the CDR3. The V end was cut by 5 bases, the J end by 4 bases, with 12 bases between. The CDR3 nucleotides read TGTGCCAGCAGCGAAGGGTTGTCGGGAAACACCATATATTTT. Translation: CASSEGLSGNTIYF.